These 2 T cell receptor beta chains share one sample of origin, sequenced in a study of CD8 T cells in ankylosing spondylitis (TCRdb year 2017). Here is what the overall study found, with its caveats: Blood from ankylosing spondylitis patients appeared to be characterized by a TCR beta motif made up of several highly homologous amino acid variants.

Their antigens remain unidentified. Library construction relied on 5' RACE. The data were produced on an Illumina HiSeq 2500. The public reads were quality trimmed at Q25 with fastp and then assembled into clones with MiXCR by TCRdb, keeping productive beta chains. Rows with one shared CDR3 protein collapse into an entry with the most common genes and DNA. The sample records roughly 470,000 distinct CDR3 sequences, about 25% of which are singletons. The top ten clones comprise 0.85% to 1% of the sample. Source material: blood, either unsorted or a sorted T cell fraction (not recorded which). These receptors all stem from a male donor with ankylosing spondylitis.

The chain couples TRBV6-2 or TRBV6-3 to TRBJ2-7, with D perhaps assigned TRBD1 or TRBD2 (7 bases each). Germline loops: CDR1 MNHEY, CDR2 SVGEGT. The V and J ends lost 0 bases and 5 bases respectively, with 11 bases between them. This CDR3 has 14 amino acids. The CDR3 loop is CASSYSGGGHEQYV. CDR3 bases: TGTGCCAGCAGTTACTCGGGAGGGGGCCACGAGCAGTACGTC.

Ten or more counts support this clonotype. The chain uses TRBV5-1 and TRBJ1-2; D remains unclear. CDR3 length: 11 residues. Deletions cut 5 bases from V and 8 bases from J, with 10 bases between. Per the germline V gene, CDR1 is SGHRS and CDR2 is YFSETQ. CDR3 sequence reads: CASSAGEGYTF. The CDR3 bases are TGCGCCAGCAGTGCTGGTGAAGGCTACACCTTC.